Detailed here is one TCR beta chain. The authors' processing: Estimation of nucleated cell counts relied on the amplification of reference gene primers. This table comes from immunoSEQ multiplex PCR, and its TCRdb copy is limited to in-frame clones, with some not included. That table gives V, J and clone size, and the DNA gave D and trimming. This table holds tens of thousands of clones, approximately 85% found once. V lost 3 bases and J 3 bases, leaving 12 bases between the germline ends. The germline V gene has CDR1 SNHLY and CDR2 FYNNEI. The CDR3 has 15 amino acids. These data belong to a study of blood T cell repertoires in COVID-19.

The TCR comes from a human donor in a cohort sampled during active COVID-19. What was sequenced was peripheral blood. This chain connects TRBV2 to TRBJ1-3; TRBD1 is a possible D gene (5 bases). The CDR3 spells CASSDRPGGGNTIYF. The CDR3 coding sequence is TGTGCCAGCAGTGATCGGCCGGGGGGTGGAAACACCATATATTTT.